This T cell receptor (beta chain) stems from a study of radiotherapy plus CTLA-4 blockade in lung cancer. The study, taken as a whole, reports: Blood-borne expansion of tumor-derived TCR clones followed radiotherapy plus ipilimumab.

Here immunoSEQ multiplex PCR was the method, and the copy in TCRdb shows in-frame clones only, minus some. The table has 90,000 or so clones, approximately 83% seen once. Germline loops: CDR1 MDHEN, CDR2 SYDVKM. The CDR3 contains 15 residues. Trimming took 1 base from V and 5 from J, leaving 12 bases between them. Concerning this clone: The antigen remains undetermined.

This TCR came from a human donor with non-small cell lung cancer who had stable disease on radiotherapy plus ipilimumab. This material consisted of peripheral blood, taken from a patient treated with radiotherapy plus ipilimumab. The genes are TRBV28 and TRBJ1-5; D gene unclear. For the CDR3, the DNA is TGTGCCAGCAGTTTATCTGCCAACCGGCATCAGCCCCAGCATTTT. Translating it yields CASSLSANRHQPQHF.